This entry features one TCR beta chain sequence. Antigen specificity is unknown. These data belong to a study of T cell responses to AZD1222 COVID-19 vaccine. Some clones are missing from TCRdb's copy, which holds only in-frame ones; the method was immunoSEQ multiplex PCR. Of roughly 100,000 clones listed, around 91% are singletons. There are 16 residues in the CDR3. Germline values: CDR1 SGHTA, CDR2 FQGTGA. The V end lost 1 base, the J end lost 2 bases, and 9 bases lay between the germline ends. Study observations and caveats: Seropositive at baseline were only a handful of AZD1222 recipients. Repertoires were collected only later (after the peak T cell response had occurred). A rise in Spike-specific TCR breadth and depth followed two AZD1222 doses.

This sequence joins TRBV7-3 and TRBJ2-6, with D perhaps matching TRBD1 or TRBD2 (6 bases each). Sequences were derived from peripheral blood, sampled on day 0 of AZD1222 vaccination. The clonotype originates from an adult in good health. CDR3 nucleotide sequence: TGTGCCAGCAGCTTAATGGGGGGCGCTGGGGCCAACGTCCTGACTTTC. Its translation is CASSLMGGAGANVLTF.